This entry concerns a single T cell receptor beta chain. Its antigen is unidentified. Use of 60 Vbeta and 13 Jbeta primers characterized the PCR. Per the authors' pipeline: Later, 65 million to 90 million unique TCR beta chains were counted in an analysis, and approximately 10 million of them were shared. Generated by immunoSEQ multiplex PCR, the TCRdb table keeps only in-frame clones and is missing some. V and J calls and clone size are as listed in that table; D and trimming were resolved from the DNA. Of tens of thousands of clones listed, roughly 80% were seen once; the top ten hold under 3.5%. This sample stems from a study of cytomegalovirus exposure and HLA in healthy donors. Overall study: Genotyping of more than 300 donors showed that 80% to 85% belonged to the Caucasian-associated ancestry cluster.

Study results and caveats: One cluster of highly shared sequence variants probably arose as a sequencing artifact. An Asian-associated ancestry cluster reportedly showed fewer N-insertions than the approximately 660-donor mean in a later analysis.

CDR3 length: 12 residues. The germline V and J ends were trimmed by 6 bases and 4 bases, with 9 bases remaining between them. CDR1 MNHNY and CDR2 SVGAGI come from the germline V gene (reference sequence). The V call is TRBV6-6, the J call TRBJ2-5, with D uncertain. Sequenced: PBMCs. This clonotype originated in a woman in her thirties or forties in good health and CMV-seropositive. The DNA for the CDR3 is TGTGCCAGCAGCCGGGTGGCAGAGACCCAGTACTTC. It yields the protein CASSRVAETQYF.